This record looks at one T cell receptor beta chain sequence and its context. A read error may be the cause here, since a much bigger clone is one base away. It was on clinical symptoms, serum thyroxine, TRAb, thyroid ultrasound and orbital computed tomography that diagnosis relied. RNA transcripts were the template, and TCR beta CDR3 regions were amplified from them. The workflow started with a first-round RT-PCR run with HTBI primers and then moved on to a second-round multiplex PCR. One entry per CDR3 protein, called by TCRdb with MiXCR from the multiplex PCR reads. This table holds 360,000 or so distinct CDR3 sequences, approximately 20% found once. The sample belongs to a study of Graves' ophthalmopathy and Graves' hyperthyroidism. Per germline, CDR1 SGHTA and CDR2 FQGNSA. The CDR3 has 15 residues.

Sequenced input: peripheral blood. The receptor was isolated from a woman aged 18-30 years with Graves' ophthalmopathy. The V and J genes are TRBV7-2 and TRBJ1-6; D gene unclear. CDR3 protein: CVSERGLGYNSPLHF. In DNA form, the CDR3 reads TGTGTCAGCGAGAGAGGATTAGGGTATAATTCACCCCTCCACTTT. The full variable domain, with the rest looked up from reference TRBV7-2 and TRBJ1-6, is GAGVSQSPSNKVTEKGKDVELRCDPISGHTALYWYRQSLGQGLEFLIYFQGNSAPDKSGLPSDRFSAERTGGSVSTLTIQRTQQEDSAVYLCVSERGLGYNSPLHFGNGTRLTVT.